This T cell receptor beta chain was sequenced during a study of shared T cell receptors in the human thymus. Between the trimmed V and J ends, which lost 1 base and 2 bases, there was a span of 18 bases. Germline V gene sequence: CDR1 SGHAT, CDR2 FQNNGV. The CDR3 contains 17 residues. Sequenced by immunoSEQ multiplex PCR; TCRdb stores in-frame clones only, minus some. The repertoire holds just under 550,000 clones, with about four fifths as singletons. These data are also associated with another study on human thymus T cells. From that study: In thymic and blood repertoires alike, V and J usage looked biased.

The TCR was taken from a boy under two years old with a congenital heart defect. The chain is built from TRBV11-2 and TRBJ2-7, with D perhaps TRBD2 (6 bases). Sequencing was carried out using thymocytes. The CDR3 DNA reads as TGTGCCAGCAGCTTAGGGCCAGGGAGGAAATTTGCCTACGAGCAGTACTTC. Translating gives CASSLGPGRKFAYEQYF.